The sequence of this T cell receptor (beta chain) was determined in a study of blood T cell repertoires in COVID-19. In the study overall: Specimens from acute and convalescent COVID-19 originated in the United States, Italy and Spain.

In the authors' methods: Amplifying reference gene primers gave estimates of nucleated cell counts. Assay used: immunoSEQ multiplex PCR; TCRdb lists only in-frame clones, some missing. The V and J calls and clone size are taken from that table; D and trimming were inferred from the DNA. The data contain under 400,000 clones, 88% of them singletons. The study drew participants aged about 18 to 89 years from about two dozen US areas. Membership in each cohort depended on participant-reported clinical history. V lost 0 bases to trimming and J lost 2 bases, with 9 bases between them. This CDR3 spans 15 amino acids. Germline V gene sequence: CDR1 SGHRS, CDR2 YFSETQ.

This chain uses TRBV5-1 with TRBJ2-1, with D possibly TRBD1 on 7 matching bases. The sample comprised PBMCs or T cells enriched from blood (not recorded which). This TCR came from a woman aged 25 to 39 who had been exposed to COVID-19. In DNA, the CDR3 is TGCGCCAGCAGCTTGGCCAGGGGGGCCTACAATGAGCAGTTCTTC. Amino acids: CASSLARGAYNEQFF.